The 7 T cell receptor beta chains listed next were all sequenced from one sample in a study of post-analysis software for immune sequencing data. cDNA libraries for TCR beta contained unique molecular identifiers. Each CDR3 protein is one row after TCRdb ran MiXCR on the PCR reads. The data contain about 820,000 distinct CDR3 sequences, about 53% of them singletons. Antigens of these TCRs are unknown. Study observations and caveats: When patients were compared with controls, a handful of TRBV segments were more frequent, TRBV5-6, TRBV5-1 and TRBV20-1 among them.

Specimen: blood. The receptors come from a girl aged 10-17 years with multiple sclerosis.

This clonotype was counted between two and nine times. The chain employs TRBV7-2 and TRBJ2-1, with D unclear. Germline V gene sequence: CDR1 SGHTA, CDR2 FQGNSA. V lost 4 bases to trimming and J lost 4 bases, with 14 bases between them. The CDR3 is made up of 15 amino acids. CDR3 bases: TGTGCCAGCAGCTCCAATTTTAACAGATACAATGAGCAGTTCTTC. Its translation: CASSSNFNRYNEQFF.

V is TRBV7-9 and J is TRBJ2-1; maybe TRBD1 (5 bases). Trimming pared 5 bases from V and 10 bases from J, leaving 12 bases between. CDR3 length equals 12 residues. Germline lookup yields CDR1 SEHNR and CDR2 FQNEAQ (reference sequence). Here the CDR3 reads CASSLGVTEQFF. CDR3 in DNA: TGTGCCAGCAGCCTAGGGGTTACCGAGCAGTTCTTC.

V gene TRBV20-1 combines with J gene TRBJ2-1; 14 bases align to TRBD2. The CDR3 has 15 residues. V was clipped by 6 bases and J by 3 bases; unmatched bases: 4. The germline gives CDR1 DFQATT, CDR2 SNEGSKA (reference sequence). The DNA of the CDR3 is TGCAGTGCCAACGGACTAGCGGGAGGCTACAATGAGCAGTTCTTC. Translation: CSANGLAGGYNEQFF.

Only a few counts were recorded for this clonotype. This rearrangement joins TRBV12-3 or TRBV12-4 to TRBJ2-4; no firm D call. V was cut by 6 bases and J by 0 bases, with 12 bases left in between. The CDR3 consists of 15 residues. CDR3 sequence (DNA): TGTGCCAGCAGCTCGAGGACCGTAGCCAAAAACATTCAGTACTTC. It encodes CASSSRTVAKNIQYF.

The sample holds a few counts of this clonotype. The V call is TRBV29-1, the J call TRBJ1-2; tentative D call: TRBD1 (5 bases). Germline V gives CDR1 SQVTM, CDR2 ANQGSEA. V was clipped by 4 bases and J by 7 bases, with 22 bases between them. The CDR3 runs to 15 residues. The chain's CDR3 is CSVVPWGVVGVGYTF. The CDR3 DNA reads TGCAGCGTTGTGCCGTGGGGCGTCGTAGGTGTTGGCTACACCTTC.

J is TRBJ2-1 and V is TRBV27; D might be TRBD2 (5 bases). Germline lookup yields CDR1 MNHEY and CDR2 SMNVEV (reference sequence). CDR3 length: 14 residues. V shed 5 bases and J shed 13 bases, with 21 bases lying between them. As DNA, the CDR3 is TGTGCCAGCAGTCCTAGGACCCTTGGGGAGACCCAGTTCTTC. It is translated as CASSPRTLGETQFF.

The V gene is TRBV20-1, the J gene TRBJ2-1; 8 nucleotides line up with TRBD2. The CDR3 consists of 16 residues. Germline V gene lookup returns CDR1 DFQATT and CDR2 SNEGSKA (reference sequence). The V segment lost 0 bases and the J segment 1 base; nucleotides outside the gene matches: 5. The CDR3 nucleotides are TGCAGTGCTAGAGACCCACTAGCGGAATCCTACAATGAGCAGTTCTTC. Translated, it gives CSARDPLAESYNEQFF.